This is a list of T cell receptor beta chains from one sample in a study of shared clonotypes between healthy human individuals. The repertoire was sequenced with immunoSEQ multiplex PCR; TCRdb's copy has only in-frame clones and lacks some. The sample has about 490,000 clones, 75% to 85% seen once. The sequencing sample was made of PBMCs. These receptors were taken from a woman aged 40 to 55 in good health. Some clones in this sample may be carry-over from other donors' samples. CDR3s leave out the opening cysteine and the closing phenylalanine or tryptophan. Each record gives: CDR3 protein, J gene, V gene.

ATSRASGVTDTQY | TRBJ2-3 | TRBV15
ASSLAGGNQPQH | TRBJ1-5 | TRBV5-5
ASSGLAGDTGELF | TRBJ2-2 | TRBV6-6
ASSIQYSYGYT | TRBJ1-2 | TRBV19
ASSADALRNTEAF | TRBJ1-1 | TRBV5-1
ASSQDVADTQY | TRBJ2-3 | TRBV4-3
ASSIDPGDGPQH | TRBJ1-5 | TRBV19
ASSSQGSTEAF | TRBJ1-1 | TRBV11-2
ASSELGPFSNQPQH | TRBJ1-5 | TRBV2
ASSLHHLSNTGELF | TRBJ2-2 | TRBV7-8
ASTTAGSDSVSF | TRBJ1-1 | TRBV19
ASSGDRGLYNEQF | TRBJ2-1 | TRBV6-1
ASSLFGTGNTEAF | TRBJ1-1 | TRBV7-9
ASSPGASGRSQETQY | TRBJ2-5 | TRBV23-1
ASSSPGQGGQPQH | TRBJ1-5 | TRBV28
ASRQDSEKLF | TRBJ1-4 | TRBV7-8
ASSQDMGSTDTQY | TRBJ2-3 | TRBV4-1
ATERVNTEAF | TRBJ1-1 | TRBV28
ASSLEPPSEGEKLF | TRBJ1-4 | TRBV11-2
ASSVSGAVGELF | TRBJ2-2 | TRBV9
ASSLETLQTQY | TRBJ2-5 | TRBV5-1
ASSDPDRAYEQY | TRBJ2-7 | TRBV6-4
ASSLDPRPTDTQY | TRBJ2-3 | TRBV5-4
ASTIGGPSSGNTIY | TRBJ1-3 | TRBV2
ASRRDKRTTGELF | TRBJ2-2 | TRBV6-5
ASSHIGGGTEAF | TRBJ1-1 | TRBV4-1
ASRYQGPETQY | TRBJ2-5 | TRBV2
ASSPDRAISYEQY | TRBJ2-7 | TRBV7-8
AWSAGPVQY | TRBJ2-7 | TRBV30
ASSLVDYGYT | TRBJ1-2 | TRBV18
ASSLAGFSYEQY | TRBJ2-7 | TRBV28
ASSGGPNNEQF | TRBJ2-1 | TRBV2
ATSVRDQYNEQF | TRBJ2-1 | TRBV15
ASSWEAAYQETQY | TRBJ2-5 | TRBV5-6
AIHPYRDTNTGELF | TRBJ2-2 | TRBV10-3
AWTQGTNEQF | TRBJ2-1 | TRBV30
ASSVVGGTYNEQF | TRBJ2-1 | TRBV9
ASSPGTGVYEQY | TRBJ2-7 | TRBV5-6